This T cell receptor beta chain was observed in a study of Ad26.COV2.S vaccination and SARS-CoV-2 variants. Study in general: This donor came from the COV1001 trial of Ad26.COV2.S.

Profiled with immunoSEQ multiplex PCR; TCRdb holds only in-frame clones, not every one. This table has 200,000 to 300,000 clones, approximately 87% appearing once. Treatment here: roughly 19 received Ad26.COV2.S at low or high dose, single or two shots; 5 received placebo; per-sample allocation not given. Vaccine and placebo recipients were sampled on day 63 after the first injection. The donor's status was that of an adult aged 18-55 years in Boston. An Ad26 vector expressing Wuhan-strain SARS-CoV-2 spike constituted the vaccine. The study, taken as a whole, reports: Total T cell responses may have been underestimated by the TCR breadth and depth analyses.

As concerns this clone: What it binds is not known.

The CDR3 is 14 residues long. The germline V gene has CDR1 SGHTA and CDR2 FQGTGA. Trimming cost V 5 bases and J 2 bases, with 11 bases left between them. This chain joins TRBV7-3 and TRBJ2-3, with D perhaps TRBD2 (5 bases). The source is a person between 18 and 65 years old who received the Ad26.COV2.S COVID-19 vaccine or a placebo. Sequencing was performed on peripheral blood, taken in a trial of Ad26.COV2.S vaccine versus placebo. The CDR3 protein is CASSPTRDTDTQYF. The DNA of the CDR3 is TGTGCCAGCAGCCCCACTAGGGACACAGATACGCAGTATTTT.